The table lists the clone carrying this T cell receptor (beta chain) with a count of one. The antigen is undetermined. As every portion of the isolated RNA was reverse transcribed, the sequencing read expressed TCRB transcripts. The study sequenced naive, central memory and regulatory T cell samples to an average of around 3.4 million reads. The table came from immunoSEQ multiplex PCR; TCRdb's copy has only in-frame clones and leaves some out. Among hundreds of thousands of clones listed, approximately 16% were seen once. This record comes from a study of beta chain features in type 1 diabetes. General observations from the study: Lower insertion and higher deletion counts appeared at VDJ junctions in type 1 diabetes patients. In all four CD4+ subsets, TCRB CDR3 length was significantly, moderately reduced in type 1 diabetes.

V lost 2 bases to trimming and J lost 7 bases; unmatched junction nucleotides: 11. This CDR3 spans 16 amino acids. Per germline, CDR1 WNHNN and CDR2 SYGVQD (reference sequence). The V gene is TRBV10-1, the J gene TRBJ2-4; 7 bases are a match to TRBD2. Sample: naive CD4+ T cells from blood. The clonotype was recovered from a man aged 18 to 30 with type 1 diabetes. The CDR3 here is CASSEGPGLQWNIQYF. The CDR3 nucleotides read TGCGCCAGCAGTGAGGGCCCGGGACTACAATGGAACATTCAGTACTTC.